Shown below are 13 T cell receptor beta chains from a single sample sequenced in a study of CD8 T cells in ankylosing spondylitis. TCRdb called the 5' RACE reads again in MiXCR, with one record for every CDR3 protein. The data contain about 140,000 distinct CDR3 sequences, roughly 6.6% of them singletons. The sample comprised blood, either unsorted or a sorted T cell fraction (not recorded which). The receptors derive from a female donor with ankylosing spondylitis or in good health (not recorded which).

This clonotype was seen at least ten times. The J gene is TRBJ1-1, the V gene TRBV20-1, with 7 nucleotides matching TRBD1. J lost 5 bases, V lost 3 bases, and 6 bases had no gene match. Germline values: CDR1 DFQATT, CDR2 SNEGSKA (reference sequence). There are 13 residues in the CDR3. DNA of the CDR3: TGCAGTGCTAGCTCGACAGGGATAACTGAAGCTTTCTTT. This gives the protein CSASSTGITEAFF.

At least ten counts were recorded for this clonotype. The gene calls are TRBV7-8 and TRBJ1-1; a weak D match, TRBD1 (6 bases). The V end lost 5 bases, the J end lost 8 bases, and 12 bases lay between the germline ends. Germline V CDR1 and CDR2: SGHVS, FQNEAQ. The CDR3 runs to 12 residues. The CDR3 sequence: CASSLRTAEAFF. DNA of the CDR3: TGTGCCAGCAGCCTCCGGACAGCCGAAGCTTTCTTT.

The chain recombines TRBV12-3 or TRBV12-4 with TRBJ2-3; 9 nucleotides align to TRBD2. The CDR3 spans 16 residues. The ends lost 2 bases at V and 0 bases at J; junction bases unmatched: 3. The CDR3 spells CASSLSGGSSTDTQYF. CDR3 nucleotide sequence: TGTGCCAGCAGTTTAAGCGGGGGGTCGAGCACAGATACGCAGTATTTT.

The genes are TRBV5-1 and TRBJ1-1, with D possibly being TRBD1 (6 bases). Trimming pared 6 bases from V and 1 base from J, leaving 16 bases between. The CDR3 consists of 15 residues. The V gene's germline CDR1 is SGHRS and CDR2 YFSETQ. Here the CDR3 reads CASIEGQGWNTEAFF. As DNA, the CDR3 is TGCGCCAGCATCGAAGGGCAGGGGTGGAACACTGAAGCTTTCTTT.

This clonotype has ten or more counts. This chain uses TRBV29-1 with TRBJ1-1; TRBD1 matches 7 bases. The length of the CDR3 is 14 residues. Germline lookup yields CDR1 SQVTM and CDR2 ANQGSEA. J was trimmed by 4 bases and V by 8 bases; bases with no gene match: 13. The CDR3: CSTRQGLGPTEAFF. CDR3 DNA sequence: TGCAGCACCCGACAGGGTCTTGGCCCCACTGAAGCTTTCTTT.

The chain couples TRBV7-9 to TRBJ2-2, with no clear D. The germline V and J ends were trimmed by 5 bases and 0 bases, with 10 bases remaining between them. The CDR3 runs 15 residues. Germline V lookup: CDR1 SEHNR, CDR2 FQNEAQ (reference sequence). The CDR3 DNA sequence: TGTGCCAGCAGCCAAGGCGGAACGAACACCGGGGAGCTGTTTTTT. Amino acid sequence: CASSQGGTNTGELFF. Based on the CDR3 plus reference TRBV7-9 and TRBJ2-2, the full variable domain is DTGVSQNPRHKITKRGQNVTFRCDPISEHNRLYWYRQTLGQGPEFLTYFQNEAQLEKSRLLSDRFSAERPKGSFSTLEIQRTEQGDSAMYLCASSQGGTNTGELFFGEGSRLTVL.

The rearrangement uses TRBV7-2 and TRBJ2-7, with TRBD2 as a possible D gene (7 bases). CDR1 and CDR2 from the germline V gene are SGHTA and FQGNSA. The CDR3 sequence is 15 residues long. V lost 5 bases, J lost 5 bases, and 19 bases lay in between. The CDR3 DNA follows: TGTGCCAGCAGCCAATCGGGGGGACATTATGACGAGCAGTACTTC. This translates into CASSQSGGHYDEQYF. The entire variable domain, with the rest obtained from reference TRBV7-2 and TRBJ2-7, is as follows: GAGVSQSPSNKVTEKGKDVELRCDPISGHTALYWYRQSLGQGLEFLIYFQGNSAPDKSGLPSDRFSAERTGGSVSTLTIQRTQQEDSAVYLCASSQSGGHYDEQYFGPGTRLTVT.

This clonotype was picked up many times. The CDR3 DNA sequence: TGTGCCAGCAGCTTCCAACATTATAGCGGGGGGGCCTCCTACAATGAGCAGTTCTTC. Protein: CASSFQHYSGGASYNEQFF. The chain recombines TRBV5-4 with TRBJ2-1, with 11 bases lining up with TRBD2. This CDR3 has 19 residues. Losses at the gene ends were 2 bases for V and 0 bases for J; bases not matched to a gene: 10. Germline CDR1 reads SGHNT; CDR2 reads YYREEE (reference sequence).

In this sample, this clonotype turned up many times. This chain uses TRBV6-2 or TRBV6-3 with TRBJ1-1; D not certain. Trimming left V 7 bases short and J 8 bases short, with 11 bases between. Per germline, CDR1 MNHEY and CDR2 SVGEGT. The CDR3 totals 11 residues. The DNA of the CDR3 is TGTGCCAGCACCCGCCCGCCCGAAGCTTTCTTT. Its protein product is CASTRPPEAFF.

The sample holds many counts of this clonotype. The gene calls are TRBV20-1 and TRBJ2-1; 11 bases match TRBD2. From germline, CDR1 is DFQATT and CDR2 SNEGSKA (reference sequence). V lost 0 bases and J lost 4; bases outside the gene matches: 5. The CDR3 is 16 amino acids. The CDR3 sequence is CSARDLAGGTYNEQFF. As DNA, the CDR3 is TGCAGTGCTAGAGATCTAGCGGGGGGCACTTACAATGAGCAGTTCTTC.

This clonotype has ten or more counts. The V call is TRBV5-5, the J call TRBJ1-2, with D possibly TRBD1 on 6 matching bases. This CDR3 comprises 13 residues. V was trimmed by 4 bases and J by 2 bases, leaving 9 bases between them. Germline V gene sequence: CDR1 SGHKS, CDR2 YYEKEE (reference sequence). CDR3 protein: CASSDGQNYGYTF. DNA of the CDR3: TGTGCCAGCAGCGATGGACAGAACTATGGCTACACCTTC.

This clonotype was observed many times. The chain uses TRBV4-2 and TRBJ2-5; TRBD2 might be the D (7 bases). In germline, CDR1 is LGHNA, CDR2 YNFKEQ. V shed 1 base and J shed 5 bases, with 14 bases lying between them. The CDR3 runs to 15 residues. CDR3 nucleotide sequence: TGTGCCAGCAGCCAAGGGGAGGGGGGGATGGAGACCCAGTACTTC. Translated, it gives CASSQGEGGMETQYF.

The rearrangement links TRBV20-1 to TRBJ2-4; 7 bases map to TRBD1. Trimming removed 5 bases from V and 0 bases from J; junction bases left unmatched: 7. The CDR3 is made up of 15 amino acids. The germline V gene encodes CDR1 DFQATT and CDR2 SNEGSKA (reference sequence). CDR3 in amino acids: CSAANRGLAKNIQYF. The CDR3 DNA reads as TGCAGTGCTGCTAACAGGGGATTAGCCAAAAACATTCAGTACTTC.